This TCR beta chain was captured by sequencing in a study of a mutant IDH1 vaccine in newly diagnosed glioma. Turning to the study itself: Averaging approximately 40 years of age, treated patients were about 60% male and about 38% female. Previous care, which was radiotherapy, temozolomide, or both, most often involved both. Study conclusions and caveats: Pseudoprogression appears to have had no connection to changes in top peripheral T cell clonotypes.

Regarding this clone: No antigen is known for it.

The time point: baseline, week 1 (first vaccination visit). The sample's treatment: pre-vaccination baseline after standard-of-care therapy. Assay used: immunoSEQ multiplex PCR; TCRdb lists only in-frame clones, some missing. In the table there are tens of thousands of clones, roughly 80% of which are singletons. Sequencing was performed on PBMCs, taken from a glioma patient treated with radiotherapy, temozolomide or both. The TCR was taken from a young man with glioma.

The CDR3 reads CAWSVQDRETDTQYF. In DNA form, the CDR3 reads TGTGCCTGGAGTGTACAGGACAGGGAGACAGATACGCAGTATTTT. The chain combines TRBV30 with TRBJ2-3, with 8 bases that match TRBD1. Germline V gene data show CDR1 as GTSNPN and CDR2 as SVGIG (reference sequence). This CDR3 has 15 amino acids. J gave up 3 bases and V 0 bases, and 5 bases lay outside the gene matches.